The T cell receptor (beta chain) under discussion was sequenced for a study of blood T cells in healthy people across ages. Study details: Per two T cells, template switching captured roughly one barcoded beta molecule.

This clonotype was recorded a few times. The antigen remains unidentified. Notes on the study in general: Naive T cell percentage by flow cytometry tracked strongly with beta diversity.

A second PCR of 7 to 11 cycles used a sample-barcoded 5' primer and a J-beta primer mix. Tagging of each cDNA molecule was performed by a template-switch adaptor with 12 random nucleotides. Via MiXCR, TCRdb re-called the 5' RACE reads, giving one row per CDR3 protein. The sample lists about 1.4 million distinct CDR3 sequences; approximately 59% were seen once. The CDR3 is 14 amino acids. Germline V lookup: CDR1 SGHRS, CDR2 YFSETQ. Trimming shortened V by 3 bases and J by 5 bases, and 15 bases separated the two germline ends. Sample: blood. The J gene is TRBJ2-7, the V gene TRBV5-1; tentatively, D is TRBD1 or TRBD2 (6 bases each). This receptor was obtained from a man aged 18 to 29 in good health. The CDR3 DNA reads as TGCGCCAGCAGCTCGGGACCGGGGGCCGACGAGCAGTACTTC. Residues: CASSSGPGADEQYF.